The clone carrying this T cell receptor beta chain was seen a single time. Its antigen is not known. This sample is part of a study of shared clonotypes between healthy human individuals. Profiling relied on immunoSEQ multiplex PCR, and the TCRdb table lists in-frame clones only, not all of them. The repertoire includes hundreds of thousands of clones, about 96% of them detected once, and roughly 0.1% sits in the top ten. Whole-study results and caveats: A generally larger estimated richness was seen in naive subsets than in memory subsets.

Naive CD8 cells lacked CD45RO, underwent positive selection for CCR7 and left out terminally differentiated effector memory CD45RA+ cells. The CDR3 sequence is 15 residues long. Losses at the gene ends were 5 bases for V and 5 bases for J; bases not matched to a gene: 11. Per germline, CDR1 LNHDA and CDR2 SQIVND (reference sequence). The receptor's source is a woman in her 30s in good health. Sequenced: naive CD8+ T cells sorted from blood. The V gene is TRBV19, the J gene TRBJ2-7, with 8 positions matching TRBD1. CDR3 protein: CASSPRTGIGDEQYF. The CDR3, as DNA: TGTGCCAGTAGTCCCCGGACAGGGATCGGGGACGAGCAGTACTTC.